Given below is one TCR beta chain in context. What antigen it recognizes has not been identified. No base quality information exists; no much larger clone differs at one position. The collaborating institutions used their own protocols to collect whole blood in K2EDTA tubes. For TCRbeta analysis, collaborators shipped samples in one of three forms: frozen whole blood, isolated PBMCs, or DNA extracted from either of those sample types. This sample is drawn from a study of blood T cell repertoires in COVID-19 (dated by TCRdb to about 2020). Regarding the complete study: The collaborator samples originated in the United States, Italy and Spain and spanned the acute and convalescent phases of COVID-19. The material from the prospective study consisted of cDNA or gDNA derived from T cells, B-cell-depleted T cells, or PBMCs. Subjects who had been exposed to COVID-19, were actively infected with it, or had recovered from it provided the deeply sampled blood TCRbeta repertoires that made up the dataset. The repertoires were made available in a free public database intended to serve as a resource for research on the immune response to SARS-CoV-2. Samples came from the ongoing ImmuneRACE study (first 160 participants) plus 1,254 subjects from 6 global collaborators. Sample metadata almost always included a de-identified subject ID, COVID-19 status, age in years and sex. Where available, HLA class I and class II types were taken from metadata supplied by the sample provider and were not determined by assay-based typing.

TCRbeta CDR3 regions were amplified from genomic DNA using the immunoSEQ Assay, a bias-controlled multiplex PCR. The study's own analysis went as follows. Within the assay, amplification of reference gene primers was used to estimate how many nucleated cells each sample contained. To quantify the absolute abundance of each unique TCRbeta CDR3 rearrangement, sequence reads were collapsed and filtered. For each sample, productive Simpson clonality was calculated by taking the square root of Simpson's diversity index across productive rearrangements. TCRdb limited this immuneACCESS table to in-frame rearrangements with V and J called. A share of clones is missing; checked studies link under half to unresolved V genes, and the rest is unexplained. The V and J calls and clone size were taken over from that table, and D and trimming were inferred from the DNA. In all, the sample holds some 97,000 clones, and approximately 93% of those were seen once. The ten largest account for more than 0.85% of the sample.

V is shortened by 4 bases, J by 8 bases, and the region joining them spans 17 bases. Measured from the cysteine to the phenylalanine, the CDR3 is 14 residues long. Only the CDR3 part of the read is kept: 42 bases, read in frame from the first base. The germline V gene gives CDR1 as SGHAT and CDR2 as FQNNGV. The study at large found these results: The quantity of clinical and demographic metadata differed by source and by participant and was supplied without curation.

The specimen was peripheral blood. The chain is encoded by TRBV11-2 joined to TRBJ1-1; TRBD1 is perhaps the D gene, given 6 matching bases. This TCR was sampled from a man between 60 and 75 years old with acute or convalescent COVID-19. The CDR3 sequence is CASSSLLRGGEAFF. The DNA sequence follows: TGTGCCAGCAGCTCCCTATTGAGGGGGGGCGAAGCTTTCTTT.